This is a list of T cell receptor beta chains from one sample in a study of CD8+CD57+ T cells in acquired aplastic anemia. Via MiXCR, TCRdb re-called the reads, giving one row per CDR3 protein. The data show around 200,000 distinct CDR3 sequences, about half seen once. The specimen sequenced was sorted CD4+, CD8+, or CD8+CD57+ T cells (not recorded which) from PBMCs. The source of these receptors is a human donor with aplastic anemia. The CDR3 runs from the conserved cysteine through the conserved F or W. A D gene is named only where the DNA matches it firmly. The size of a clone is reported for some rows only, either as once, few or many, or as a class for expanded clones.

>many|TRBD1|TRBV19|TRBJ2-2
CASSTGTGSTGELFF
TGTGCCAGTAGTACCGGGACAGGGAGCACCGGGGAGCTGTTTTTT
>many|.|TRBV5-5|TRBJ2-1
CASSLMQFTSYNEQFF
TGTGCCAGCAGCTTGATGCAGTTTACCTCCTACAATGAGCAGTTCTTC
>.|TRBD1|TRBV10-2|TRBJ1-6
CASSESGQGANLHF
TGCGCCAGCAGTGAGTCGGGACAGGGGGCTAACCTCCACTTT
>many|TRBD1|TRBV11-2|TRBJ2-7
CASSLSSTGVSYEQYF
TGTGCCAGCAGCTTATCGTCGACAGGGGTCTCCTACGAGCAGTACTTC
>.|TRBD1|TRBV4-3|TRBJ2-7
CASSQTYRDSYYEQYF
TGCGCCAGCAGCCAAACATACCGGGACAGCTACTACGAGCAGTACTTC
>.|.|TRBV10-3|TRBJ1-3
CAISESWMSSSGF
TGTGCCATCAGTGAGTCTTGGATGAGTTCCTCTGGTTTT
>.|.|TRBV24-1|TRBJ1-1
CATSDRSRGFTEAFF
TGTGCCACCAGTGATAGGTCGAGGGGGTTCACTGAAGCTTTCTTT
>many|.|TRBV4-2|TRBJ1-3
CASSLGNTIYF
TGTGCCAGCAGCCTAGGAAACACCATATATTTT
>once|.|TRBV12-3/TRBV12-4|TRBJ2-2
CASSLLLDSGELFF
TGTGCCAGCAGTTTATTGTTGGATTCTGGGGAGCTGTTTTTT
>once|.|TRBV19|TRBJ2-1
CASSNTAGSYNEQFF
TGTGCCAGTAGTAACACCGCGGGGTCCTACAATGAGCAGTTCTTC
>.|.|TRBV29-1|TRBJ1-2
CSVEGASDYGYAF
TGCAGCGTAGAAGGAGCGTCTGACTATGGCTACGCCTTC
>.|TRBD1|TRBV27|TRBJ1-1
CASSSHSRTGGDPNTLAFF
TGTGCCAGCAGTTCACACTCGCGGACAGGGGGCGACCCCAACACTTTGGCTTTCTTT
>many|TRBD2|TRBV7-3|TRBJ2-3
CASSSGTSGGTDTQYF
TGTGCCAGCAGCTCCGGGACTAGCGGGGGCACAGATACGCAGTATTTT
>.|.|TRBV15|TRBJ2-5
CATSTRVTGAPVFF
TGTGCCACCAGCACCAGGGTCACGGGGGCCCCCGTCTTCTTC
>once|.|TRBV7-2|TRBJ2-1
CASSFGNEHFF
TGTGCCAGCAGCTTTGGCAATGAGCATTTCTTC
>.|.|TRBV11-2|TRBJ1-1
CASSLDFGRAGTEAFF
TGTGCCAGCAGCTTAGATTTTGGCAGGGCTGGCACTGAAGCTTTCTTT
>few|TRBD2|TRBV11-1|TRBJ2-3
CASSLWSNRLAGGTSGGQYF
TGTGCCAGCAGCTTATGGTCCAACCGCCTAGCGGGGGGGACCAGCGGGGGGCAGTATTTT
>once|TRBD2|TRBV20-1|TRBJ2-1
CSASGRSSYNEQFF
TGCAGTGCTAGCGGGAGGAGCTCCTACAATGAGCAGTTCTTC
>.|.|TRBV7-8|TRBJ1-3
CASSLGPGPGNTIYF
TGTGCCAGCAGCTTAGGACCAGGGCCTGGAAACACCATATATTTT
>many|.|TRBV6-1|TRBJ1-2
CASSRGRIQENYGYTF
TGTGCCAGCAGTCGCGGCCGAATTCAAGAGAACTATGGCTACACCTTC
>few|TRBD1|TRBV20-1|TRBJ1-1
CSARRQGVQAFF
TGCAGTGCTAGACGACAGGGTGTTCAAGCTTTCTTT
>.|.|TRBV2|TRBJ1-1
CASTVAGEDTEAFF
TGTGCCAGCACGGTTGCAGGGGAGGACACTGAAGCTTTCTTT
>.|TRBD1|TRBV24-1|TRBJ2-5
CATSTGTGLLPQQETQYF
TGTGCCACCTCGACCGGGACAGGGCTCCTCCCGCAGCAAGAGACCCAGTACTTC
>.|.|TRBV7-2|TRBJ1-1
CASTPGGWNTEAFF
TGTGCCAGCACCCCCGGGGGATGGAACACTGAAGCTTTCTTT
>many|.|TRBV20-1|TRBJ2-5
CSARVPGPQETQYF
TGCAGTGCTAGGGTTCCGGGGCCCCAAGAGACCCAGTACTTC
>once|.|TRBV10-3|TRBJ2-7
CAISESSNSYEQYF
TGTGCCATCAGTGAGTCATCCAACTCCTACGAGCAGTACTTC
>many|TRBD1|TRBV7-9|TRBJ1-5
CASSPGTDQPQHF
TGTGCCAGCAGCCCCGGGACAGATCAGCCCCAGCATTTT
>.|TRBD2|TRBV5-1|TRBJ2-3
CASSLSGTSGVATTDTQYF
TGCGCCAGCAGCCTCTCCGGGACTAGCGGGGTTGCCACCACAGATACGCAGTATTTT
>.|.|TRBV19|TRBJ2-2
CASSTGLTGELFF
TGTGCCAGTAGTACGGGACTCACCGGGGAGCTGTTTTTT
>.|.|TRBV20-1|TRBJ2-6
CSASGHSISGANVLTF
TGCAGTGCTAGTGGACATAGTATCTCTGGGGCCAACGTCCTGACTTTC
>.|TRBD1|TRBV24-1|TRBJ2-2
CATSDPRQGNTGELFF
TGTGCCACCAGTGATCCCAGACAGGGAAACACCGGGGAGCTGTTTTTT
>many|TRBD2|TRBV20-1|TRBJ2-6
CSARTSQRGGWSGANVLTF
TGCAGTGCCCGGACTAGCCAGAGGGGGGGGTGGTCTGGGGCCAACGTCCTGACTTTC
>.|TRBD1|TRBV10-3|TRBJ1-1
CAISLQGAEAFF
TGTGCCATCAGCCTACAGGGGGCTGAAGCTTTCTTT
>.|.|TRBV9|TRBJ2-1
CASSVNDNEQFF
TGTGCCAGCAGCGTAAACGACAATGAGCAGTTCTTC
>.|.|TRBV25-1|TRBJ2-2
CASSEWQGGWNTGELFF
TGTGCCAGCAGTGAATGGCAGGGGGGATGGAACACCGGGGAGCTGTTTTTT
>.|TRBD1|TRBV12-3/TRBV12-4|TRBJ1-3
CASSLSQGAAGNTIYF
TGTGCCAGCAGCTTGAGCCAGGGGGCGGCTGGAAACACCATATATTTT
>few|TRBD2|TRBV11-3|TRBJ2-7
CASSFSGGRSYEQYF
TGTGCCAGCAGCTTTAGCGGGGGCCGCTCCTACGAGCAGTACTTC
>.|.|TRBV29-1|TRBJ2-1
CSVERDRRYEQFF
TGCAGCGTTGAGCGGGACAGACGCTATGAGCAGTTCTTC
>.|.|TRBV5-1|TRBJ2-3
CASSRLVLSTPDTQYF
TGCGCCAGCAGCCGACTAGTCCTTTCGACCCCAGATACGCAGTATTTT
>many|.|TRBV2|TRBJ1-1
CASSGEGNTEAFF
TGTGCCAGCAGTGGAGAAGGGAACACTGAAGCTTTCTTT
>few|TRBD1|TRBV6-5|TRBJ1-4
CASSYSQTGSEKLFF
TGTGCCAGCAGTTACTCGCAGACAGGGTCCGAAAAACTGTTTTTT
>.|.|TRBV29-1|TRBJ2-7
CSVGQSTYEQYF
TGCAGCGTAGGACAGTCGACCTACGAGCAGTACTTC
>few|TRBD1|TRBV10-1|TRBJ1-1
CASSESGTDEAFF
TGCGCCAGCAGTGAGTCCGGGACAGACGAAGCTTTCTTT
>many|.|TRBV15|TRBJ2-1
CATSPGPGGNNEQFF
TGTGCCACCAGCCCTGGCCCAGGGGGGAACAATGAGCAGTTCTTC
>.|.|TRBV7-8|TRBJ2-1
CASSLAGRNSEFF
TGTGCCAGCAGCTTAGCGGGACGGAACTCCGAGTTCTTC
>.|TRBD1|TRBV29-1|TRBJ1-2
CSATGTGNGYTF
TGCAGCGCAACCGGGACAGGGAATGGCTACACCTTC
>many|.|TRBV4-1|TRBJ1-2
CASSQVLPQLGTTPQGYTF
TGCGCCAGCAGCCAAGTACTCCCTCAGCTAGGGACAACCCCGCAGGGCTACACCTTC
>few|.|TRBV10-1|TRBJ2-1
CASILNSTPPVVYNEQFF
TGCGCCAGCATTCTCAACTCGACCCCTCCCGTTGTTTACAATGAGCAGTTCTTC
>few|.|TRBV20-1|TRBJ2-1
CSARDRLNEQFF
TGCAGTGCTAGAGATCGGCTCAATGAGCAGTTCTTC
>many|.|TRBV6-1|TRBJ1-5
CASSEGWSQPQHF
TGTGCCAGCAGTGAAGGTTGGAGTCAGCCCCAGCATTTT
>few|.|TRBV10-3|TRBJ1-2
CAISESVRGSYGYTF
TGTGCCATCAGTGAGTCGGTCAGGGGTTCCTATGGCTACACCTTC
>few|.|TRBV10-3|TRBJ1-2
CAIGAGYGYTF
TGTGCCATCGGGGCTGGCTATGGCTACACCTTC
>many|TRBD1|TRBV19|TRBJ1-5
CASSRGSSGGDQPQHF
TGTGCCAGTAGTAGGGGATCCTCAGGGGGCGATCAGCCCCAGCATTTT
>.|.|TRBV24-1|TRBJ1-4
CATSDSGAGSGKLFF
TGTGCCACCAGTGATTCCGGTGCAGGTTCCGGAAAACTGTTTTTT
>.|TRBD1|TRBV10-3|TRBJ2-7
CAISDQPGTGKVGSYEQYF
TGTGCCATCAGTGACCAACCGGGGACAGGGAAAGTTGGCTCCTACGAGCAGTACTTC
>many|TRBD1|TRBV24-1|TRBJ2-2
CATSERGLNTGELFF
TGTGCCACCAGTGAGAGGGGGCTGAACACCGGGGAGCTGTTTTTT
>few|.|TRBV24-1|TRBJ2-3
CATSEGSDTQYF
TGTGCCACCAGTGAGGGGTCAGATACGCAGTATTTT
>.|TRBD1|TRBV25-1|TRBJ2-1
CASSATGEHEQFF
TGTGCCAGCAGTGCTACAGGGGAGCATGAGCAGTTCTTC
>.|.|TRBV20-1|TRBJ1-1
CSPDLNTEAFF
TGCAGTCCGGATTTGAACACTGAAGCTTTCTTT
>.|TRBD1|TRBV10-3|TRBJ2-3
CAISDLNRGHVTDTQYF
TGTGCCATCAGTGATTTGAACAGGGGGCACGTGACAGATACGCAGTATTTT